This T cell receptor (beta chain) was identified in a study of shared clonotypes between healthy human individuals. Repertoires were generated with immunoSEQ multiplex PCR, while TCRdb's copy carries only in-frame clones and drops some. The repertoire holds nearly 1,000,000 clones, with over 75% as singletons. This CDR3 is built from 16 residues. The V and J ends lost 1 base and 1 base respectively, with 11 bases between them. Germline lookup yields CDR1 SEHNR and CDR2 FQNEAQ (reference sequence). As concerns this clone: The same CDR3 is also encoded by other DNA sequences in this sample.

The sequencing input was memory CD4+ T cells sorted from blood. Subset in this sample: CD45RA-negative fraction. The rearrangement links TRBV7-9 to TRBJ1-5; D not certain. The receptor was isolated from a man between 18 and 35 years old in good health. The CDR3 loop is CASSLGLGVSNQPQHF. The CDR3, as DNA: TGTGCCAGCAGCTTAGGTTTAGGAGTAAGCAATCAGCCCCAGCATTTT.